These T cell receptor beta chains were read from a single sample in a study of control samples from healthy donors and cancer patients. Generated by immunoSEQ multiplex PCR, the TCRdb table keeps only in-frame clones and is missing some. The sample records fewer than 500,000 clones, more than 80% being singletons. Specimen: PBMCs. Every receptor here comes from a man aged 35 to 55 with head and neck cancer. Each CDR3 is given with its conserved first and last residue. The D gene is left open where the match is weak. Clone size is shown for a subset of rows, as once, few, many or a class of expanded clone.

>TRBV18|16|-|-|TRBJ1-2
TGTGCCAGCTCACCGCGCCCCGGGACGGAAGACTATGGCTACACCTTC
CASSPRPGTEDYGYTF
>TRBV12-3/TRBV12-4|13|-|-|TRBJ1-5
TGTGCCAGCAGTTCCGGATTCAATCAGCCCCAGCATTTT
CASSSGFNQPQHF
>TRBV3-1/TRBV3-2|17|-|TRBD1|TRBJ1-1
TGTGCCAGCAGCCAAGAGGTGGGAACAGGGGTCTGGACTGAAGCTTTCTTT
CASSQEVGTGVWTEAFF
>TRBV11-3|14|-|-|TRBJ2-2
TGTGCCAGCAGCTTCCGACAGGTCGACGGGGAGCTGTTTTTT
CASSFRQVDGELFF
>TRBV28|16|-|-|TRBJ2-2
TGTGCCAGCAGTGCTCGTTTCCAACCGAACACCGGGGAGCTGTTTTTT
CASSARFQPNTGELFF
>TRBV5-1|16|few|-|TRBJ1-5
TGCGCCAGCAGCGAGGGCTCGGCTCCGGGTTATCAGCCCCAGCATTTT
CASSEGSAPGYQPQHF
>TRBV5-1|15|-|-|TRBJ2-7
TGCGCCAGCAGCTTCACGACAATGGTGGGCTACGAGCAGTACTTC
CASSFTTMVGYEQYF
>TRBV24-1|15|-|-|TRBJ2-2
TGTGCCACCAAGGCAGCGGATCCTGACACCGGGGAGCTGTTTTTT
CATKAADPDTGELFF
>TRBV5-1|20|-|TRBD2|TRBJ2-3
TGCGCCAGCAGCACCAAAGGGGTACTAGCGGGCCCTTCAGCGACAGATACGCAGTATTTT
CASSTKGVLAGPSATDTQYF
>TRBV30|15|-|TRBD2|TRBJ2-7
TGTGCCTGGAGTTTTAGCGGGGGGCCGATGGTCGAGCAGTACTTC
CAWSFSGGPMVEQYF
>TRBV10-3|15|-|TRBD2|TRBJ2-1
TGTGCCATCAGAGACATTAGCGGGGGGGTGAATGAGCAGTTCTTC
CAIRDISGGVNEQFF
>TRBV20-1|11|-|-|TRBJ2-6
TGCAGTCCTTCTGGGGCCAACGTCCTGACTTTC
CSPSGANVLTF
>TRBV3-1/TRBV3-2|15|-|-|TRBJ1-4
TGTGCCAGCAGCCAATGGGTCAGCTCAAATGAAAAACTGTTTTTT
CASSQWVSSNEKLFF
>TRBV15|14|-|-|TRBJ1-1
TGTGCCACCAGCAGAGGGAGGGAGAACACTGAAGCTTTCTTT
CATSRGRENTEAFF
>TRBV24-1|18|-|TRBD1|TRBJ1-4
TGTGCCACCAGTGATCCCCGGACAGGGATGGAAACTAATGAAAAACTGTTTTTT
CATSDPRTGMETNEKLFF
>TRBV11-3|15|-|TRBD1|TRBJ1-3
TGTGCCAGCAGCTTGGGACAGGGGTACGGAAACACCATATATTTT
CASSLGQGYGNTIYF
>TRBV24-1|13|-|-|TRBJ2-1
TGTGCCACCGGAGAGGGCTCCTACAATGAGCAGTTCTTC
CATGEGSYNEQFF
>TRBV10-3|15|-|TRBD1|TRBJ2-4
TGTGCCATCAGTGCCGCCTCCAGACAGGGGTACATTCAGTACTTC
CAISAASRQGYIQYF
>TRBV2|15|-|TRBD1|TRBJ1-5
TGTGCCAGCAGTGAATTTGGGACAGTCAATCAGCCCCAGCATTTT
CASSEFGTVNQPQHF
>TRBV18|15|-|TRBD1|TRBJ1-5
TGTGCCAGCTCATCGGGGACAGATAGCAATCAGCCCCAGCATTTT
CASSSGTDSNQPQHF
>TRBV6-6|14|-|TRBD1|TRBJ2-7
TGTGCCAGCAGTTCAATCCGGACAGGGGACGAGCAGTACTTC
CASSSIRTGDEQYF
>TRBV6-5|14|-|TRBD1|TRBJ2-7
TGTGCCAGCAGTTACCGGGACAGGGGGTTCGAGCAGTACTTC
CASSYRDRGFEQYF
>TRBV2|14|once|-|TRBJ2-7
TGTGCCAGCACCCCAAGGCTGGCCTCCTACGAGCAGTACTTC
CASTPRLASYEQYF
>TRBV5-4|16|-|-|TRBJ2-7
TGTGCCAGCAGCAGGGGGGGTAGCCCTGGGGCCTACGAGCAGTACTTC
CASSRGGSPGAYEQYF
>TRBV3-1/TRBV3-2|14|few|TRBD2|TRBJ2-7
TGTGCCAGCACCCCTAGCGGGGTAACCTACGAGCAGTACTTC
CASTPSGVTYEQYF
>TRBV28|12|-|-|TRBJ1-1
TGTGCCAGCAGTCCTATTAGAATTGAAGCTTTCTTT
CASSPIRIEAFF
>TRBV18|16|few|TRBD2|TRBJ2-3
TGTGCCAGCTCACCAGCCAGTCTAGCGGGCACAGATACGCAGTATTTT
CASSPASLAGTDTQYF